This entry is about one TCR beta chain. Antigen specificity is unknown. The entry originates in a study of T-cell reconstitution after alpha-beta-depleted transplantation in children. In germline, CDR1 is SGHTA, CDR2 FQGNSA. The CDR3 extends over 17 amino acids. J lost 2 bases, V lost 5 bases, and 10 bases had no gene match. A TCRbeta library incorporating unique molecular identifiers was prepared. TCRdb passed the PCR reads through MiXCR, listing each CDR3 protein once. The data contain 580,000 or so distinct CDR3 sequences, 23% of them seen just once; the ten biggest clones take up roughly 14%. Findings and caveats of the study: Where alpha-beta T cells came from about two months after transplant was reportedly several hundred expanded graft clones.

V gene TRBV7-2 combines with J gene TRBJ2-3, with TRBD2 identical over 10 bases. The sequenced sample was PBMCs, mostly from graft donor cells, obtained 360 days after TCRalphabeta/CD19-depleted stem cell transplant. This receptor was taken from a boy less than two years old who had a stem cell transplant for acute myeloid leukemia, so the T cells may come from the graft donor. CDR3 bases: TGTGCCAGCAGCCTCGCGACAGCGGGGGGGCTCACAGATACGCAGTATTTT. It is translated as CASSLATAGGLTDTQYF.